This T cell receptor (beta chain) was recovered during a study of blood T cell repertoires in COVID-19. About the study: COVID-19 samples from acute and convalescent phases originated in the United States, Italy and Spain. Nucleic acid was either cDNA or gDNA, and it came from T cells, B-cell-depleted T cells, or PBMCs.

Trimming took off 1 base at V and 2 bases at J, with 12 bases between the two ends. The length of the CDR3 is 16 residues. CDR1 is SGHTA, CDR2 FQGNSA, per germline. Original data processing: Amplifying reference gene primers gave estimates of nucleated cell counts. The assay was immunoSEQ multiplex PCR, and TCRdb's table has in-frame clones only and misses some. V, J and clone size reflect that table, while D and trimming were determined from the DNA. The repertoire consists of roughly 49,000 clones, with approximately 88% occurring once and the leading ten covering about 28%. This TCR was recovered from a human donor in a cohort sampled during active COVID-19. The chain has TRBV7-2 and TRBJ1-5, with D possibly matching TRBD1 (5 bases). Input material: peripheral blood. This CDR3 reads CASSLGGLGRNQPQHF. The DNA of the CDR3 is TGTGCCAGCAGCTTAGGGGGACTGGGGCGCAATCAGCCCCAGCATTTT.